Shown below are 15 T cell receptor beta chains from a single sample sequenced in a study of blood T cell repertoires in COVID-19. Sequencing used immunoSEQ multiplex PCR; TCRdb keeps in-frame clones, though not all of them. The sample consists of more than 400,000 clones, approximately 85% of them appearing once. Sequencing was done on a sample of peripheral blood. These receptors were collected from a human donor in a cohort sampled during active COVID-19.

The rearrangement joins TRBV15 to TRBJ2-1, with a tentative D call TRBD2 (5 bases). This CDR3 has 17 amino acids. Germline V gene sequence: CDR1 LNHNV, CDR2 YYDKDF (reference sequence). Trimming pared 0 bases from V and 0 bases from J, leaving 12 bases between. In nucleotides, the CDR3 is TGTGCCACCAGCAGAGATCCTAGCCATAGCTCCTACAATGAGCAGTTCTTC. Its protein is CATSRDPSHSSYNEQFF. Supplemented by reference TRBV15 and TRBJ2-1, the full variable domain reads DAMVIQNPRYQVTQFGKPVTLSCSQTLNHNVMYWYQQKSSQAPKLLFHYYDKDFNNEADTPDNFQSRRPNTSFCFLDIRSPGLGDTAMYLCATSRDPSHSSYNEQFFGPGTRLTVL.

The chain couples TRBV7-8 to TRBJ2-1; D unresolved. Trimming stripped 3 bases from V and 4 bases from J, with 7 bases between. The CDR3 contains 13 residues. Per germline, CDR1 SGHVS and CDR2 FQNEAQ. The chain's CDR3 is CASSFGGYNEQFF. DNA for the CDR3: TGTGCCAGCAGCTTTGGCGGATACAATGAGCAGTTCTTC.

The chain couples TRBV5-6 to TRBJ2-7; TRBD2 matches 7 bases. The CDR3 is 15 amino acids. With V trimmed by 0 bases and J by 3 bases, 6 bases remained unmatched. Germline V gene lookup returns CDR1 SGHDT and CDR2 YYEEEE. The CDR3 is CASSLDGGSHYEQYF. The CDR3 coding sequence is TGTGCCAGCAGCTTGGACGGCGGGAGTCACTACGAGCAGTACTTC.

The chain uses TRBV7-8 and TRBJ2-1; 8 nucleotides agree with TRBD1. The CDR3 totals 17 residues. Unmatched junction bases numbered 11, after V lost 1 base and J lost 6 bases. From germline, CDR1 is SGHVS and CDR2 FQNEAQ. This CDR3 is CASSLGRSGGYLNEQFF. The CDR3 DNA reads TGTGCCAGCAGCTTAGGACGTTCAGGGGGCTACCTCAATGAGCAGTTCTTC.

This chain joins TRBV14 and TRBJ1-5, with 8 bases fitting TRBD1. In germline, CDR1 is SGHDN, CDR2 FVKESK. With 8 bases clipped from V and 1 base from J, the junction kept 13 bases outside the gene matches. The CDR3 spans 17 residues. CDR3 sequence: CASSGFTGGSSNQPQHF. CDR3 sequence (DNA): TGTGCCAGCTCGGGCTTCACAGGGGGATCGAGCAATCAGCCCCAGCATTTT.

V gene TRBV5-6 combines with J gene TRBJ2-5, with a tentative D call TRBD2 (7 bases). The germline V and J ends were trimmed by 0 bases and 5 bases, with 14 bases remaining between them. Germline V lookup: CDR1 SGHDT, CDR2 YYEEEE. The CDR3 contains 15 residues. CDR3 loop: CASSLVVRGGETQYF. The CDR3 region has the DNA TGTGCCAGCAGCTTGGTTGTCAGGGGAGGGGAGACCCAGTACTTC.

The V and J genes are TRBV19 and TRBJ2-7, with 14 nucleotides matching TRBD2. This CDR3 has 15 residues. The V gene end was trimmed by 6 bases and the J gene end by 6 bases; junction bases not matched to a gene: 7. Germline CDR1 LNHDA, CDR2 SQIVND (reference sequence). CDR3 coding DNA: TGTGCCAGTAGCAGACTAGCGGGAGGGCCGCGCGAGCAGTACTTC. Residues: CASSRLAGGPREQYF. The complete variable domain, with remaining parts taken from reference TRBV19 and TRBJ2-7, reads DGGITQSPKYLFRKEGQNVTLSCEQNLNHDAMYWYRQDPGQGLRLIYYSQIVNDFQKGDIAEGYSVSREKKESFPLTVTSAQKNPTAFYLCASSRLAGGPREQYFGPGTRLTVT.

This chain connects TRBV24-1 to TRBJ1-4; 8 nucleotides match TRBD1. V was pared by 7 bases and J by 5 bases, with 8 bases of the junction left unmatched. The CDR3 runs to 15 residues. Germline V gene data show CDR1 as KGHDR and CDR2 as SFDVKD. In nucleotides, the CDR3 is TGTGCCACCAGCGAACGGACAGGGTGCAATGAAAAACTGTTTTTT. This sequence encodes CATSERTGCNEKLFF.

The genes are TRBV12-3 or TRBV12-4 and TRBJ1-4, with 8 bases matching TRBD1. V was clipped by 7 bases and J by 7 bases; unmatched bases: 5. The CDR3 extends over 13 amino acids. The CDR3 spells CASKGQGAEKLFF. CDR3 nucleotide sequence: TGTGCCAGCAAAGGACAGGGAGCTGAAAAACTGTTTTTT.

This chain joins TRBV30 and TRBJ2-1, with D maybe TRBD1 (6 bases). Germline loops: CDR1 GTSNPN, CDR2 SVGIG (reference sequence). V was clipped by 1 base and J by 6 bases, with 10 bases between them. This CDR3 has 13 amino acids. CDR3 nucleotides: TGTGCCTGGAGTGAAGGACAGCTCAATGAGCAGTTCTTC. As protein: CAWSEGQLNEQFF.

The J gene is TRBJ2-2, the V gene TRBV19; the match to TRBD1 covers 9 bases. The junction had 10 bases not matched to a gene; V was cut back by 0 bases and J by 5 bases. The CDR3 loop spans 18 amino acids. Germline CDR1 reads LNHDA; CDR2 reads SQIVND (reference sequence). CDR3 coding DNA: TGTGCCAGTAGTATAGATCTGAGGGACAGGGAGTGGACCGGGGAGCTGTTTTTT. Residues: CASSIDLRDREWTGELFF.

The rearrangement links TRBV30 to TRBJ1-2, with D maybe TRBD1 (5 bases). V shed 2 bases and J shed 11 bases, with 15 bases lying between them. CDR3 length: 12 amino acids. Germline V CDR1 and CDR2: GTSNPN, SVGIG (reference sequence). The DNA of the CDR3 is TGTGCCTGGAGTTCAAGACAGCTCCCTTACACCTTC. Its translation is CAWSSRQLPYTF.

This chain uses TRBV23-1 with TRBJ1-2; 8 nucleotides align to TRBD1. TRBV23-1 is reported as an ORF; its role is uncertain. The V gene end was trimmed by 5 bases and the J gene end by 6 bases; junction bases not matched to a gene: 14. This CDR3 is built from 16 residues. The CDR3 bases are TGCGCCAGCAGTTGGCCACGGGACAGGACCTCCGATGGCTACACCTTC. Protein sequence: CASSWPRDRTSDGYTF.

This chain uses TRBV28 with TRBJ2-1; 8 bases map to TRBD1. The CDR3 contains 14 residues. After removal of 7 bases from V and 4 bases from J, the junction contained 6 bases not matched to a gene. The V gene's germline CDR1 is MDHEN and CDR2 SYDVKM. DNA for the CDR3: TGTGCCAGCACTGGACAGGGAGGTTACAATGAGCAGTTCTTC. It codes for CASTGQGGYNEQFF.

This chain uses TRBV5-4 with TRBJ2-1, with 10 bases lining up with TRBD2. V shed 2 bases, J shed 10 bases, and the junction held 6 bases outside the gene matches. The CDR3 covers 14 residues. Per germline, CDR1 SGHNT and CDR2 YYREEE (reference sequence). The CDR3 region is CASSLMGTSVEQFF. CDR3 DNA sequence: TGTGCCAGCAGCTTAATGGGGACTAGCGTAGAGCAGTTCTTC.